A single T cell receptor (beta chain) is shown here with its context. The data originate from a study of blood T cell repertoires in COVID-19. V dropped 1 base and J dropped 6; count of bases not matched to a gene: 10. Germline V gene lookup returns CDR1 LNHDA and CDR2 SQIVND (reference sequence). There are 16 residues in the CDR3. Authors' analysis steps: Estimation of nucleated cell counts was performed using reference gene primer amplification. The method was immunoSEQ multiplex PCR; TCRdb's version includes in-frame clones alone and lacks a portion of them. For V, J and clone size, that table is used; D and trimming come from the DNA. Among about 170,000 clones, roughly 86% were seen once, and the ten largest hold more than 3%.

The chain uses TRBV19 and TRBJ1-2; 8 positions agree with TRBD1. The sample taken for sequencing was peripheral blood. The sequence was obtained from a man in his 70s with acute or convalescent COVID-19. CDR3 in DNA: TGTGCCAGTAGTATAGGACCGGACAGGGAAAGCGATGGCTACACCTTC. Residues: CASSIGPDRESDGYTF.